One sample yielded the 2 T cell receptor beta chains listed below, sequenced in a study of prognosis after radiotherapy for stage I lung cancer. Researchers used two-round multiplex PCR to amplify TCR beta CDR3 starting from genomic DNA. With primers specific to each TRBV and TRBJ gene, the first-round PCR was performed. TCRdb called the multiplex PCR reads again in MiXCR, with one record for every CDR3 protein. There are some 30,000 distinct CDR3 sequences in the sample; roughly 49% occur only once, and approximately 17% lies in the top ten. Here the sequenced sample was PBMCs, taken before or after stereotactic body radiation therapy (not recorded which). Source of these receptors: a donor aged 50 or older with non-small cell lung cancer.

Note on this clonotype: A far bigger clonotype differs at one base, so this is likely a read error. J is TRBJ2-7 and V is TRBV6-1; no definite D call. The CDR3 length is 12 residues. Germline V gene data show CDR1 as MNHNS and CDR2 as SASEGT. The CDR3 region has the DNA TGTGCCATCAGTTTCCGGACGGGCGAGCAGTACTTC. Translating it yields CAISFRTGEQYF.

This clonotype was recorded at least ten times. The chain is built from TRBV18 and TRBJ1-1; no clear D gene. This CDR3 region has 13 residues. Germline assignment: CDR1 KGHSH and CDR2 LQKENI. The V end was cut by 2 bases, the J end by 5 bases, with 9 bases between. Written as DNA, the CDR3 is TGTGCCAGCTCACCAGGGGTTTGGACTGAAGCTTTCTTT. It translates to CASSPGVWTEAFF. Based on the CDR3 plus reference TRBV18 and TRBJ1-1, the full variable domain is NAGVMQNPRHLVRRRGQEARLRCSPMKGHSHVYWYRQLPEEGLKFMVYLQKENIIDESGMPKERFSAEFPKEGPSILRIQQVVRGDSAAYFCASSPGVWTEAFFGQGTRLTVV.